This T cell receptor beta chain was documented in a study of PD-1 blockade in classical Hodgkin lymphoma. Overall study: Administration of nivolumab to patients was at 3 mg/kg intravenously every 2 weeks. Study-wide results and caveats: Prior to therapy, complete responders displayed diversity much like that of newly diagnosed patients. Significantly greater TCR diversity emerged by C4D1 in CD4+ cells but not CD8+ cells. Exclusion applied to patients who initiated nivolumab less than 1 year following ASCT.

In every patient, relapse followed autologous stem cell transplantation, while exposure to brentuximab vedotin differed. A note on this clone: The antigen remains unidentified.

The CDR3 is 14 residues long. Trimming removed 6 bases at V and 0 bases at J, with 9 bases between. Germline loops: CDR1 LNHDA, CDR2 SQIVND (reference sequence). Method: immunoSEQ multiplex PCR; TCRdb's copy keeps in-frame clones and lacks some. This repertoire shows 20,000 to 30,000 clones, about 76% found once; its top ten account for 15% to 20%. The chain is built from TRBV19 and TRBJ2-1; D not resolved. This sample comprised peripheral blood mononuclear cells (PBMCs), obtained before the second cycle of nivolumab. The receptor's source is a human donor with classical Hodgkin lymphoma. The CDR3 nucleotides read TGTGCCAGTAGACTCAAAGGCTCCTACAATGAGCAGTTCTTC. This gives the protein CASRLKGSYNEQFF.